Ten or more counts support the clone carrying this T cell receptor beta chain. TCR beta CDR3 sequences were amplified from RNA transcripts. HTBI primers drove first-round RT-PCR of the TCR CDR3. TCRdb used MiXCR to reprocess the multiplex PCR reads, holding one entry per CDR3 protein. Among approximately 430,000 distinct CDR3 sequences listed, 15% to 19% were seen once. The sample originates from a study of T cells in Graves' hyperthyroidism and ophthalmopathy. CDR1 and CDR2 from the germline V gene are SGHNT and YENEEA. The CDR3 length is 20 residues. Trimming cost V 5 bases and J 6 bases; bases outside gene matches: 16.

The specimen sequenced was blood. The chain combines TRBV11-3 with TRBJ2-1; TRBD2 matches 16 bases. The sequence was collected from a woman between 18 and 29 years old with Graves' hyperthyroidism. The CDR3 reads CASSPQGPGLAGGPVNEQFF. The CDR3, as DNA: TGTGCCAGCAGCCCGCAGGGTCCGGGACTAGCGGGAGGGCCGGTCAATGAGCAGTTCTTC. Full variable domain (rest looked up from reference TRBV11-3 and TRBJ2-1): EAGVVQSPRYKIIEKKQPVAFWCNPISGHNTLYWYLQNLGQGPELLIRYENEEAVDDSQLPKDRFSAERLKGVDSTLKIQPAELGDSAVYLCASSPQGPGLAGGPVNEQFFGPGTRLTVL.